This TCR beta chain was identified in a study of vaccination and CD4 T cells after COVID-19. Study summary: Vaccination of participants consisted of two doses of either BNT162b2 or mRNA-1273 vaccine. Cells were stimulated with overlapping spike peptide pools from SARS-CoV-2, HCoV-NL63, HCoV-OC43 and HCoV-229E.

Treatment given: approximately nine-day PBMC culture with coronavirus spike peptide pools or control peptides (ViraFEST assay). The unexposed donor provided CD4+ T cells, which were taken before the COVID-19 pandemic (2011-2018). CDR3 length: 13 amino acids. Trimming shortened V by 2 bases and J by 4 bases, and 3 bases separated the two germline ends. Germline CDR1 is SGHTA and CDR2 is FQGTGA. Cultured CD4+ T-cell DNA underwent Oncomine TCR Beta short-read sequencing. Someone extracted genomic DNA from cultured CD4+ T cells. TCRdb redid the calling of the PCR reads with MiXCR, one entry per CDR3 protein. The sample gives 5,000 to 7,500 distinct CDR3 sequences, about 34% of which show up once; 25% to 35% is in the top ten. Points from the study as a whole: There was no significant change from roughly 21 to 40 median reactive clonotypes.

To note about this clonotype: Its antigen is currently unknown.

The TCR originated in a human donor in good health. The specimen was CD4+ T cells from blood, cultured in vitro. This chain uses TRBV7-3 with TRBJ2-6; the D is unclear. The CDR3 region has the DNA TGTGCCAGCAGCTTACCCGGGGCCAACGTCCTGACTTTC. Its translation: CASSLPGANVLTF.